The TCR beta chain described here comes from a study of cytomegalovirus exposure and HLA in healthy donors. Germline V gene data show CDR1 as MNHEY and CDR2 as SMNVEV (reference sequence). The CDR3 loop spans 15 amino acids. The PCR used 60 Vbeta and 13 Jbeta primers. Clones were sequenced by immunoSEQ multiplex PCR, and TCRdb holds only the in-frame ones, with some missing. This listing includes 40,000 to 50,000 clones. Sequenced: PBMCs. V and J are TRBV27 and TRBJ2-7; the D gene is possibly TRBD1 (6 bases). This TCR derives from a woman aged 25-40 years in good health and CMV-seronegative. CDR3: CATRGHSARSYEQYF. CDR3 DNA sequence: TGTGCTACCAGGGGACATTCGGCCAGGTCCTACGAGCAGTACTTC.